These 31 T cell receptor beta chains were sequenced from one sample in a study of vaccination effects on CD4 cells after COVID-19. These receptors' antigens are unknown. Under the ViraFEST assay, PBMC were stimulated with viral peptide pools so that antigen-specific CD4+ T cells expanded. Sequencing was performed afterwards. CD4+ T cell isolation took place after 10 days of culture. Each participant was given two doses of one vaccine (BNT162b2 or mRNA-1273). Measured with immunoSEQ multiplex PCR; TCRdb has only the in-frame clones, and not every one. This table holds under 25,000 clones, roughly 76% found once. This specimen consisted of CD4+ T cells from PBMCs cultured with SARS-CoV-2 spike peptides, obtained after COVID-19 vaccination. The source of these receptors is a human donor who received a COVID-19 vaccine. Some clones in this sample may be carry-over from other donors' samples.

The chain couples TRBV27 to TRBJ1-3; no clear D gene. Germline V CDR1 and CDR2: MNHEY, SMNVEV (reference sequence). The CDR3 sequence is 15 residues long. The V gene lost 0 bases and the J gene lost 4 bases, with 10 bases spanning the gap. CDR3 region: CASSLSPTVGNTIYF. The CDR3 DNA reads as TGTGCCAGCAGTTTATCTCCGACGGTAGGAAACACCATATATTTT.

The rearrangement joins TRBV21-1 to TRBJ2-7; the table's D call TRBD1 went unverified against the DNA. TRBV21-1 is flagged as a pseudogene. The CDR3 extends over 14 amino acids. Here the CDR3 DNA reads TGTGCCAGCATACTACGACAGGGTTTAGACGAGCAGTACGTC. It translates to CASILRQGLDEQYV.

The CDR3 loop is CSVDGDRRAGELFF. CDR3 DNA: TGCAGCGTTGACGGGGACAGGCGAGCCGGGGAGCTGTTTTTT. The genes are TRBV29-1 and TRBJ2-2, with TRBD1 identical over 8 bases. The CDR3 sequence is 14 residues long. In germline, CDR1 is SQVTM, CDR2 ANQGSEA. With 3 bases clipped from V and 6 bases from J, the junction kept 6 bases outside the gene matches.

This clone was seen only once. This chain joins TRBV15 and TRBJ2-7, with 7 bases identical to TRBD2. The CDR3 is made up of 17 amino acids. V was clipped by 9 bases and J by 3 bases; unmatched bases: 20. CDR1 and CDR2 (germline): LNHNV, YYDKDF (reference sequence). The CDR3 reads CATNRPAGYFHFYEQYV. The CDR3 DNA sequence: TGTGCCACAAATCGGCCAGCGGGGTACTTTCATTTCTACGAGCAGTACGTC.

This rearrangement joins TRBV15 to TRBJ2-3, with 10 bases lining up with TRBD2. This CDR3 contains 17 residues. CDR1 and CDR2 from the germline V gene are LNHNV and YYDKDF (reference sequence). V lost 6 bases to trimming and J lost 0 bases; unmatched junction nucleotides: 9. The DNA for the CDR3 is TGTGCCACCAGTAAGCGGGGGGGCCTCTCTAGCACAGATACGCAGTATTTT. It translates to CATSKRGGLSSTDTQYF.

The genes are TRBV5-1 and TRBJ1-6; TRBD1 might be the D (6 bases). CDR3 size: 15 residues. Trimming left V 6 bases short and J 2 bases short, with 12 bases between. CDR1 is SGHRS and CDR2 is YFSETQ in the germline V gene. CDR3 sequence reads: CASTRGGPYNSPLHF. In DNA form, the CDR3 reads TGCGCCAGCACCCGGGGGGGGCCCTATAATTCACCCCTCCACTTT. The full variable domain, its missing parts supplied by reference TRBV5-1 and TRBJ1-6, is KAGVTQTPRYLIKTRGQQVTLSCSPISGHRSVSWYQQTPGQGLQFLFEYFSETQRNKGNFPGRFSGRQFSNSRSEMNVSTLELGDSALYLCASTRGGPYNSPLHFGNGTRLTVT.

The rearrangement links TRBV24-1 to TRBJ2-1, with 10 bases lining up with TRBD1. Trimming at V came to 5 bases and at J to 3 bases, leaving 9 bases not matched to a gene. CDR3 length equals 17 residues. Germline-derived CDR1 and CDR2 are KGHDR and SFDVKD. The CDR3 bases are TGTGCCACCAGTGCCGGGACAGGGGTTTCCGGCTACAATGAGCAGTTCTTC. This encodes CATSAGTGVSGYNEQFF.

This clone was detected a few times. The chain employs TRBV9 and TRBJ1-2; the D is unclear. Trimming stripped 5 bases from V and 2 bases from J, with 22 bases between. Germline CDR1 SGDLS, CDR2 YYNGEE. The CDR3 has 17 amino acids. The DNA of the CDR3 is TGTGCCAGCAGGGGAAATACTATGGAGGAGGGCAACTATGGCTACACCTTC. This translates into CASRGNTMEEGNYGYTF. The whole variable domain, remainder taken from reference TRBV9 and TRBJ1-2, is DSGVTQTPKHLITATGQRVTLRCSPRSGDLSVYWYQQSLDQGLQFLIQYYNGEERAKGNILERFSAQQFPDLHSELNLSSLELGDSALYFCASRGNTMEEGNYGYTFGSGTRLTVV.

The V call is TRBV7-2, the J call TRBJ1-4; weak D call: TRBD1 (5 bases). V was shortened by 2 bases and J by 3 bases, with 7 bases between the two germline ends. The CDR3 contains 14 residues. Germline V gene data show CDR1 as SGHTA and CDR2 as FQGNSA. The CDR3 sequence is CASSLQGSNEKLFF. DNA of the CDR3: TGTGCCAGCAGCTTACAGGGTTCTAATGAAAAACTGTTTTTT.

This chain links TRBV7-2 with TRBJ2-3, with 8 bases aligning to TRBD2. The V gene's germline CDR1 is SGHTA and CDR2 FQGNSA. The CDR3 is made up of 16 amino acids. Unmatched junction bases numbered 6, after V lost 1 base and J lost 3 bases. The CDR3 nucleotides read TGTGCCAGCAGCTTAGATCCGGGGGGGCTTACAGATACGCAGTATTTT. Translated, it gives CASSLDPGGLTDTQYF.

This clone was seen only a few times. The J gene is TRBJ2-3, the V gene TRBV7-7; no reliable D call. V gave up 2 bases and J gave up 5 bases, with 11 bases separating them. This CDR3 comprises 14 residues. CDR1 and CDR2 from the germline V gene are SSHAT and FNYEAQ (reference sequence). The CDR3 DNA follows: TGTGCCAGCAGCTTAAGTCTAGTAGGAGATACGCAGTATTTT. Residues: CASSLSLVGDTQYF.

The rearrangement links TRBV6-5 to TRBJ2-2; no definite D call. This CDR3 is built from 15 residues. Germline-derived CDR1 and CDR2 are MNHEY and SVGAGI. The germline V and J ends were trimmed by 7 bases and 0 bases, with 12 bases remaining between them. Written as DNA, the CDR3 is TGTGCCAGCAATATGGACCCCGCGAACACCGGGGAGCTGTTTTTT. Its protein is CASNMDPANTGELFF.

The chain joins TRBV18 to TRBJ2-3; 8 positions match TRBD2. Germline V gene lookup returns CDR1 KGHSH and CDR2 LQKENI. The CDR3 runs to 15 residues. V lost 2 bases to trimming and J lost 1 base; unmatched junction nucleotides: 2. CDR3 loop: CASSPIAGRTDTQYF. The CDR3, as DNA: TGTGCCAGCTCACCAATAGCGGGGCGCACAGATACGCAGTATTTT.

This clone appeared once. The V gene is TRBV4-2, the J gene TRBJ2-5; 14 bases fit TRBD2. The CDR3 spans 17 residues. The trim removed 0 bases at V and 4 bases at J, leaving 4 bases unmatched. Germline CDR1 is LGHNA and CDR2 is YNFKEQ. DNA of the CDR3: TGTGCCAGCAGCCAAGATGGGACTAGCGGGGGCGTAGAGACCCAGTACTTC. Protein product: CASSQDGTSGGVETQYF.

This clone was seen a single time. V and J are TRBV11-2 and TRBJ2-3; 7 positions match TRBD2. The CDR3 loop spans 14 amino acids. Per the germline V gene, CDR1 is SGHAT and CDR2 is FQNNGV. Trimming took 6 bases from V and 5 from J; bases not matched to a gene: 8. The CDR3 is CASRGGASGDTQYF. The DNA of the CDR3 is TGTGCCAGCAGGGGAGGGGCTAGCGGAGATACGCAGTATTTT.

The chain employs TRBV19 and TRBJ1-5; perhaps TRBD1 as D (6 bases). Per the germline V gene, CDR1 is LNHDA and CDR2 is SQIVND (reference sequence). Trimming removed 10 bases from V and 0 bases from J, with 16 bases in between. The CDR3 is made up of 15 amino acids. The CDR3 region has the DNA TGTGCCAATGACGACAGGCTTTATAGCAATCAGCCCCAGCATTTT. It is translated as CANDDRLYSNQPQHF.

The rearrangement links TRBV18 to TRBJ2-3; the D is unclear. CDR3 size: 14 residues. V lost 0 bases, J lost 3 bases, and 7 bases lay in between. Germline loops: CDR1 KGHSH, CDR2 LQKENI. The CDR3 region has the DNA TGTGCCAGCTCACCACCCGGGTTTACAGATACGCAGTATTTT. As protein: CASSPPGFTDTQYF.

The chain couples TRBV24-1 to TRBJ2-3; D gene uncertain. CDR1 KGHDR and CDR2 SFDVKD come from the germline V gene. The CDR3 runs 15 residues. The ends were cut back, 0 bases at V and 5 bases at J, with 11 bases in the middle. This CDR3 is CATSDLRAPGDTQYF. In nucleotides, the CDR3 is TGTGCCACCAGTGATTTGAGGGCGCCCGGAGATACGCAGTATTTT.

The rearrangement joins TRBV2 to TRBJ1-5; TRBD1 is a possible D gene (5 bases). Trimming removed 7 bases at V and 1 base at J, with 11 bases between. The V gene's germline CDR1 is SNHLY and CDR2 FYNNEI. The CDR3 loop spans 14 amino acids. This chain's CDR3 is CASIRETSNQPQHF. The CDR3 DNA reads TGTGCCAGCATCAGGGAGACGAGCAATCAGCCCCAGCATTTT.

V gene TRBV6-1 combines with J gene TRBJ1-2; 11 bases line up with TRBD1. Germline lookup yields CDR1 MNHNS and CDR2 SASEGT. V trimming: 1 base; J trimming: 8 bases; junction bases outside the gene matches: 3. The CDR3 loop spans 14 amino acids. Written as DNA, the CDR3 is TGTGCCAGCAGTGAAGGGGGACAGGGGGGAGGCTACACCTTC. Protein product: CASSEGGQGGGYTF.

This clone appeared a few times. This chain connects TRBV7-9 to TRBJ1-1, with TRBD1 as a possible D gene (5 bases). V was clipped by 1 base and J by 11 bases, with 8 bases between them. CDR3 length: 11 amino acids. Germline V gene data show CDR1 as SEHNR and CDR2 as FQNEAQ (reference sequence). In DNA form, the CDR3 reads TGTGCCAGCAGCTTAGAGGGGCGGGCTTTCTTT. Protein product: CASSLEGRAFF.

The rearrangement joins TRBV24-1 to TRBJ1-5; 8 bases are a match to TRBD1. This CDR3 is built from 15 residues. CDR1 KGHDR and CDR2 SFDVKD come from the germline V gene. J gave up 6 bases and V 2 bases, and 5 bases lay outside the gene matches. The CDR3 reads CATSDSGQGGQPQHF. The CDR3 DNA reads TGTGCCACCAGTGATTCCGGACAGGGAGGTCAGCCCCAGCATTTT.

The V gene is TRBV28, the J gene TRBJ1-1; D perhaps matches TRBD1 (6 bases). There are 14 residues in the CDR3. Germline V CDR1 and CDR2: MDHEN, SYDVKM. V shed 2 bases and J shed 8 bases, with 15 bases lying between them. In nucleotides, the CDR3 is TGTGCCAGCAGTTTAGGGGTTTGGACAGCAGAAGCTTTCTTT. This encodes CASSLGVWTAEAFF.

J is TRBJ2-1 and V is TRBV7-2, with D possibly called TRBD1 or TRBD2 (5 bases each). The V end lost 1 base, the J end lost 2 bases, and 15 bases lay between the germline ends. Germline loops: CDR1 SGHTA, CDR2 FQGNSA. The CDR3 extends over 17 amino acids. CDR3 region: CASSLVRWDAAYNEQFF. The CDR3, as DNA: TGTGCCAGCAGCTTAGTTCGCTGGGACGCCGCCTACAATGAGCAGTTCTTC.

V usage is TRBV7-3 and J usage is TRBJ2-5; D may correspond to TRBD1 or TRBD2 (6 bases each). Trimming took 6 bases from V and 3 from J, leaving 11 bases between them. This CDR3 region has 13 residues. Looked up from germline, CDR1 is SGHTA and CDR2 is FQGTGA. The CDR3 DNA sequence: TGTGCCAGCAGTGAGGGGGGAGAAGAGACCCAGTACTTC. Translating gives CASSEGGEETQYF.

This clone has just one count. This sequence joins TRBV5-1 and TRBJ2-3, with TRBD2 matching 9 bases. Germline CDR1 and CDR2: SGHRS and YFSETQ. V gave up 4 bases and J gave up 3 bases; unmatched junction bases: 12. The CDR3 runs to 17 residues. The CDR3 coding sequence is TGCGCCAGCAGCCCCCTAGGTAGGAGCGGGGGGACAGATACGCAGTATTTT. It encodes CASSPLGRSGGTDTQYF.

This clone has only a few counts. The chain combines TRBV5-1 with TRBJ2-4; a weak D match, TRBD2 (6 bases). V was trimmed by 0 bases and J by 0 bases, leaving 10 bases between them. Germline V lookup: CDR1 SGHRS, CDR2 YFSETQ. The CDR3 runs 16 residues. The CDR3 is CASSLGPGLAKNIQYF. The CDR3, as DNA: TGCGCCAGCAGCTTGGGACCGGGACTAGCCAAAAACATTCAGTACTTC.

The genes are TRBV6-6 and TRBJ1-2; D unclear. Per germline, CDR1 MNHNY and CDR2 SVGAGI (reference sequence). Trimming pared 2 bases from V and 4 bases from J, leaving 2 bases between. CDR3 length equals 11 residues. The CDR3 sequence: CASSYTYGYTF. CDR3 coding DNA: TGTGCCAGCAGTTACACCTATGGCTACACCTTC.

The V gene is TRBV5-6, the J gene TRBJ2-7; D uncertain. Trimming stripped 0 bases from V and 7 bases from J, with 14 bases between. Germline V gene lookup returns CDR1 SGHDT and CDR2 YYEEEE. The CDR3 loop spans 14 amino acids. Here the CDR3 reads CASSLGPSGYEQYV. The CDR3 bases are TGTGCCAGCAGCTTGGGCCCGAGTGGGTATGAGCAGTACGTC.

V usage is TRBV10-1 and J usage is TRBJ2-5; a possible D gene is TRBD2 (6 bases). CDR1 and CDR2 from the germline V gene are WNHNN and SYGVQD (reference sequence). The CDR3 totals 15 residues. V gave up 2 bases and J gave up 2 bases, with 12 bases separating them. CDR3 sequence (DNA): TGCGCCAGCAGTGAGCGGCTTGGGGGGCAAGAGACCCAGTACTTC. Translation gives CASSERLGGQETQYF.

This clone qualifies as medium-sized. This chain links TRBV6-5 with TRBJ2-2; 10 positions agree with TRBD2. V trimming: 8 bases; J trimming: 4 bases; junction bases outside the gene matches: 7. Germline V CDR1 and CDR2: MNHEY, SVGAGI. The CDR3 is 15 amino acids. Written as DNA, the CDR3 is TGTGCCAGCGGTATCCTAGCGGGGGTCACCGGGGAGCTGTTTTTT. Translated: CASGILAGVTGELFF.